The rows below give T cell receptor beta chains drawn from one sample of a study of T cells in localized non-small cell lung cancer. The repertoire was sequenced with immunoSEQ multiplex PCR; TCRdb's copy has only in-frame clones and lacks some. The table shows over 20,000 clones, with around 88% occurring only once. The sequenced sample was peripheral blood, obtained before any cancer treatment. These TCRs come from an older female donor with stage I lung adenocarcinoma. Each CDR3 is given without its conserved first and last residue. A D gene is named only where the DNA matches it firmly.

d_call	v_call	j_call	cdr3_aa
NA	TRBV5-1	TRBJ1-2	ASSLDQPNYGYT
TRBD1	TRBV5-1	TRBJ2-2	ASSFRPTGTGVNTGELF
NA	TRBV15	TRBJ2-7	ATSYGPYEQY
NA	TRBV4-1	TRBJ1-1	ASSQGFAINTEAF
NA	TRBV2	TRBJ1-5	ASSESMGVSMGNQPQH
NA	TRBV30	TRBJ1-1	AWMGATEAF
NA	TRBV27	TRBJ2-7	ASRRKGKNADEQY
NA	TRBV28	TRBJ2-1	ASSFSGGAYNEQF
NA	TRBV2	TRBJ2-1	ASKTDSYNEQF
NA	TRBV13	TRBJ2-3	ASSFFPTSTDTQY
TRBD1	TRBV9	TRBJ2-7	ASSVNSHRGNEQY
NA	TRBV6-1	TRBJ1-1	ASSELGTDTEAF
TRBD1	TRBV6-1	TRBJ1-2	ASSIRQGADYGYT
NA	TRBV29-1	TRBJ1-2	SVGGGQTLVNYGYT
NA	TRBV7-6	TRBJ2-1	ASSISGSYNEQF
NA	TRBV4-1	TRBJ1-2	ASSQQPGPYGYT
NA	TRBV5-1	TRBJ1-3	ASSSEDRISGNTIY
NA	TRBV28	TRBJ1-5	ASRGDARQPQH
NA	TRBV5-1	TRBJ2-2	ASSPGRTGELF
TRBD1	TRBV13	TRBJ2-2	ASSLRRTGNTGELF
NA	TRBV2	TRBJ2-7	ASSSEGGSYEQY
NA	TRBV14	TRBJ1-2	ASSQDWSGYT
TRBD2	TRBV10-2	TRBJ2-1	ASSLAGGPGYNEQF
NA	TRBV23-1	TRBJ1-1	ASSQFGGEAF
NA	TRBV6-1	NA	ASSRTWEAYEQY
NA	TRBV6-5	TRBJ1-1	ASGGALGSTEAF
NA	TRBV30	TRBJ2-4	AWSGTTAKNIQY
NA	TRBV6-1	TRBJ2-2	ASSIGGNTGELF
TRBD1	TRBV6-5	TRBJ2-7	ASSTPGQGGREQY
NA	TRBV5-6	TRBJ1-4	ASSYGTENEKLF
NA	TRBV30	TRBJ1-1	AWSVSSRAF
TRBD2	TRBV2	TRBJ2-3	ASRESGSLTDTQY
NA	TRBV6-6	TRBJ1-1	ASSFPGANTEAF
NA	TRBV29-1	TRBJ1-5	SVGHDSNQPQH
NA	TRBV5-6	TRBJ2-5	ASSFYGQGQETQY
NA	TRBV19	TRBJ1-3	ASSRAAGAPGDTIY
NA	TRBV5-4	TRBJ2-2	ASSFGGQSNTGELF
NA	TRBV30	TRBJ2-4	AWSVKGGVAKNIQY
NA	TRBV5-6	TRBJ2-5	ASSSRKSETQY
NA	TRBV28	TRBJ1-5	ASSLVSRSNQPQH
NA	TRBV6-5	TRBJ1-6	ASSYSGTLH
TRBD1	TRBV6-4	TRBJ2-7	ASSVEGTGNYEQY
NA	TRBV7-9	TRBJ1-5	ASSRGQLSNQPQH
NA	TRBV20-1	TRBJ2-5	SARAVETQY
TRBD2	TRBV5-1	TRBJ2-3	ASSLAQGTSVFDTQY
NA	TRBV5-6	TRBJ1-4	ASSPIAATNEKLF
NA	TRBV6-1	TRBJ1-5	ASSDTGRGQPQH
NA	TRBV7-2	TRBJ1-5	ASSLGQFSNQPQH
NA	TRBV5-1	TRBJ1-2	ASSLDEFYGYT
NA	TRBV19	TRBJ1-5	ASSAGMEQPQH
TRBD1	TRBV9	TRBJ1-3	ASSGGTASGNTIY
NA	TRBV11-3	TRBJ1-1	ASSLGGNTEAF
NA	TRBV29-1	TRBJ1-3	SVGTQAGNTIY
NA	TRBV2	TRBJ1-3	ASSEYQGTGNTIY
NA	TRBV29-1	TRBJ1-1	SVDGGGSSTEAF
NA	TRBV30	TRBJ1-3	AWSPWGATGNTIY
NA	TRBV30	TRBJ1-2	AWSKVSFGGYT
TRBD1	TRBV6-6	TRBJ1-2	ASSLPQGTNYGYT